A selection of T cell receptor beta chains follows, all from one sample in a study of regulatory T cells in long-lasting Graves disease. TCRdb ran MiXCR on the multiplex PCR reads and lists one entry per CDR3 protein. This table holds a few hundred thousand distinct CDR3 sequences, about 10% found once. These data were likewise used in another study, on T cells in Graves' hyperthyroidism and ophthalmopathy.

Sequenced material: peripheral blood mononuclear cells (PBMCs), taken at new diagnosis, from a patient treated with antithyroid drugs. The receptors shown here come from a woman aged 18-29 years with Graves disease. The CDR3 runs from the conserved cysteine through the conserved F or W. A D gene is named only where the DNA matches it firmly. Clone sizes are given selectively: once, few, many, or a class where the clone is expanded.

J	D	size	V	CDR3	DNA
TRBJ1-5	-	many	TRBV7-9	CASSYGSQNQPQHF	TGTGCCAGCAGCTACGGGAGTCAGAATCAGCCCCAGCATTTT
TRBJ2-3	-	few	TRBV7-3	CASSLTPSRGRTDTQYF	TGTGCCAGCAGCTTAACCCCCTCCCGAGGGAGGACAGATACGCAGTATTTT
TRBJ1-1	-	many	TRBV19	CASSIGAQNTEAFF	TGTGCCAGTAGTATCGGGGCCCAGAACACTGAAGCTTTCTTT
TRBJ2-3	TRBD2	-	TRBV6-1	CASSKTTSGEISTDTQYF	TGTGCCAGCAGTAAGACGACTAGCGGGGAGATTAGCACAGATACGCAGTATTTT
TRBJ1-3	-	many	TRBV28	CASRGEADTIYF	TGTGCCAGCAGAGGGGAGGCGGACACCATATATTTT
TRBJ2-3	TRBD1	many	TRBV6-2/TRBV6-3	CASSYLDSTGPDTQYF	TGTGCCAGCAGTTACCTAGACTCGACAGGGCCAGATACGCAGTATTTT
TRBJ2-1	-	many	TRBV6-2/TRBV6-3	CASSYPTRGHEQFF	TGTGCCAGCAGTTACCCGACTAGAGGCCATGAGCAGTTCTTC
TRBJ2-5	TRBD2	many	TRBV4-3	CASSQILKTGTSGGETQYF	TGCGCCAGCAGCCAGATTCTAAAAACCGGGACTAGCGGTGGGGAGACCCAGTACTTC
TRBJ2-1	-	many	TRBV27	CASSLTGGFRMFSYNEQFF	TGTGCCAGCAGTTTAACTGGGGGGTTTAGGATGTTCTCCTACAATGAGCAGTTCTTC
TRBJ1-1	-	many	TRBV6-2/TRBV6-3	CASSRGYGMNTEAFF	TGTGCCAGCTCCCGGGGCTACGGCATGAACACTGAAGCTTTCTTT
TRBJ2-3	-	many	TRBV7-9	CASSPTPSTDTQYF	TGTGCCAGCAGCCCTACCCCTAGCACAGATACGCAGTATTTT
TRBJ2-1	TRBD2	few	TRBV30	CASPSPTSPRGSYNEQFF	TGTGCCTCCCCCTCCCCGACTAGCCCCCGGGGTTCGTACAATGAGCAGTTCTTC
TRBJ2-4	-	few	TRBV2	CASSEEGVQYF	TGTGCCAGCAGTGAAGAAGGGGTTCAGTACTTC
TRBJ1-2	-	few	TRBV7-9	CASSLTESNYGYTF	TGTGCCAGCAGCTTAACAGAATCTAACTATGGCTACACCTTC
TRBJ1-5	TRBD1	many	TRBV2	CASTDRGSYQPQHF	TGTGCCAGTACCGACAGGGGATCGTATCAGCCCCAGCATTTT
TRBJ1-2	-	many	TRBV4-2	CASSRRGPGYTF	TGTGCCAGCAGCCGCAGGGGACCGGGCTACACCTTC
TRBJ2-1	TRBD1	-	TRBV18	CASSPPGRQGAGNEQFF	TGTGCCAGCTCACCACCGGGTCGACAGGGGGCGGGTAATGAGCAGTTCTTC
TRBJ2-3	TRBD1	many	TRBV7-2	CASSLGRGRADTQYF	TGTGCCAGCAGCTTAGGCAGGGGGCGCGCAGATACGCAGTATTTT
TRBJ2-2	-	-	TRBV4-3	CASSQGGALRDTGELFF	TGCGCCAGCAGCCAAGGGGGAGCACTACGGGACACCGGGGAGCTGTTTTTT
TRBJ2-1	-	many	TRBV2	CASSEALRQNEQFF	TGTGCCAGCAGTGAAGCGCTGAGGCAGAATGAGCAGTTCTTC
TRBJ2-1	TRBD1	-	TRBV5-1	CASSSRTGESSYNEQFF	TGCGCCAGCAGCTCCCGGACAGGGGAGAGCTCCTACAATGAGCAGTTCTTC
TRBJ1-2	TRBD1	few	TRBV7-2	CASCRDRDHGYTF	TGTGCCAGCTGCCGGGACAGGGACCATGGCTACACCTTC
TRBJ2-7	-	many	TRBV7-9	CASSIQAYPQGEQYF	TGTGCCAGCAGCATCCAGGCCTATCCCCAGGGCGAGCAGTACTTC
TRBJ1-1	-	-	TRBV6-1	CASSEDFLTEAFF	TGTGCCAGCAGTGAGGACTTTCTCACTGAAGCTTTCTTT
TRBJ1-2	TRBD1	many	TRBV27	CASSSWTGIGYGYTF	TGTGCCAGCAGTTCGTGGACAGGGATCGGCTATGGCTACACCTTC
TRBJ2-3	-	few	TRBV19	CASSAGGGRGTDTQYF	TGTGCCAGTAGTGCTGGTGGGGGGAGAGGCACAGATACGCAGTATTTT
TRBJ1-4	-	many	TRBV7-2	CASSLLRGAREKLFF	TGTGCCAGCAGCTTACTTCGGGGGGCAAGAGAAAAACTGTTTTTT
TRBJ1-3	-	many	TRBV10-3	CAISSLFLQGPTRDSGNTIYF	TGTGCCATCAGTAGCCTCTTTCTACAGGGCCCAACCCGAGACTCTGGAAACACCATATATTTT
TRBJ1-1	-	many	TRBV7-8	CASSYYSATGEAFF	TGTGCCAGCAGCTATTACTCGGCCACAGGGGAAGCTTTCTTT
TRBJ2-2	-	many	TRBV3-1	CASSQDGIRRGTGELFF	TGTGCCAGCAGCCAGGACGGGATAAGGCGTGGGACCGGGGAGCTGTTTTTT
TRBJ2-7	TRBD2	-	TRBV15	CATSKGRESDEQYF	TGTGCCACCAGCAAGGGGCGGGAGAGCGACGAGCAGTACTTC
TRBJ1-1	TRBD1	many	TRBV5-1	CASSRSPTGQDTEAFF	TGCGCCAGCAGCCGTTCCCCTACGGGACAGGACACTGAAGCTTTCTTT
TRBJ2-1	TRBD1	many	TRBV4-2	CASSQLTGMFPNEQFF	TGTGCCAGCAGCCAACTGACAGGGATGTTTCCCAATGAGCAGTTCTTC
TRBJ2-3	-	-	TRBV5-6	CASSFGPGLRGTDTQYF	-
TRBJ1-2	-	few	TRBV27	CASSLSWGDGYTF	TGTGCCAGCAGTTTATCGTGGGGGGATGGCTACACCTTC
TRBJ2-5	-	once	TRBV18	CASSPPVSVQETQYF	TGTGCCAGCTCACCACCGGTCTCAGTTCAAGAGACCCAGTACTTC
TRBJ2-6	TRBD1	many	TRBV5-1	CASASGQGRANVLTF	TGCGCCAGCGCCTCAGGACAGGGGAGGGCCAACGTCCTGACTTTC
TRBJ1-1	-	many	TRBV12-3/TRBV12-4	CASSLSLVTEAFF	TGTGCCAGCAGTTTATCGTTAGTCACTGAAGCTTTCTTT
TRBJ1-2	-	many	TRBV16	CASSQSTLTNYGYTF	TGTGCCAGCAGCCAATCGACACTGACTAACTATGGCTACACCTTC
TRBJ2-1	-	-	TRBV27	CASSSGHNEQFF	TGTGCCAGCAGTTCGGGGCACAATGAGCAGTTCTTC
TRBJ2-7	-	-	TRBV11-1	CASSPDSLEQYF	TGTGCCAGCAGCCCGGACAGTCTCGAGCAGTACTTC
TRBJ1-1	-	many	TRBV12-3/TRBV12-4	CASSLVQGNTEAFF	TGTGCCAGCAGTTTGGTACAGGGGAACACTGAAGCTTTCTTT
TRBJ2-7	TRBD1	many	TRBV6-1	CATAVLGQATYEQYF	TGTGCCACCGCTGTCTTGGGACAGGCGACCTACGAGCAGTACTTC
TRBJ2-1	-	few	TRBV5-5	CASSWITYNEQFF	TGTGCCAGCAGCTGGATAACCTACAATGAGCAGTTCTTC
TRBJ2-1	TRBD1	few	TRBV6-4	CASSPQGAEYNEQFF	TGTGCCAGCAGTCCCCAGGGGGCGGAATACAATGAGCAGTTCTTC
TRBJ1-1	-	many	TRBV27	CASSLSGPSYTEAFF	TGTGCCAGCAGTTTATCCGGGCCCTCGTATACTGAAGCTTTCTTT
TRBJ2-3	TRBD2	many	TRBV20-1	CSARDHSGREADTQYF	TGCAGTGCTAGAGACCATAGCGGGAGGGAAGCAGATACGCAGTATTTT
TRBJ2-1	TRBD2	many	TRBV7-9	CASSPPTSGGANEQFF	TGTGCCAGCAGCCCGCCTACTAGCGGGGGGGCGAATGAGCAGTTCTTC
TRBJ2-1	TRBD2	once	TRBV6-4	CAAKLAGGANEQFF	TGTGCCGCAAAACTAGCGGGAGGAGCCAATGAGCAGTTCTTC
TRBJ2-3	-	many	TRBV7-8	CASSSRLDRDTQYF	TGTGCCAGCAGCTCGAGGCTCGACAGAGATACGCAGTATTTT
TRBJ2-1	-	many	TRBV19	CASSRAYVSYNEQFF	TGTGCCAGTAGTAGGGCGTACGTCTCCTACAATGAGCAGTTCTTC
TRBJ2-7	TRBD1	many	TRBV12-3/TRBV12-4	CASSFTGTGGNEQYF	TGTGCCAGCAGTTTCACCGGGACAGGGGGCAACGAGCAGTACTTC
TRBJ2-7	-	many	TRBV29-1	CSVGFVSYEQYF	TGCAGCGTTGGATTTGTGAGCTACGAGCAGTACTTC
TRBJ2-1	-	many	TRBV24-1	CATSGRAVYNEQFF	TGTGCCACCAGTGGGAGGGCGGTATACAATGAGCAGTTCTTC
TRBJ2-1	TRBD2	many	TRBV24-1	CATSDSASGRPLSYNEQFF	TGTGCCACCAGTGATTCGGCTAGCGGGAGACCCCTCTCCTACAATGAGCAGTTCTTC